This T cell receptor beta chain was sequenced for a study of blood T cell repertoires in COVID-19. At the level of the study: The analysed material was cDNA or gDNA that came from T cells, B-cell-depleted T cells, or PBMCs.

The J segment lost 0 bases and the V segment lost 7 bases, leaving 3 bases of the junction unmatched. The CDR3 consists of 13 residues. Germline values: CDR1 SGHNT, CDR2 YYREEE (reference sequence). The assay was immunoSEQ multiplex PCR, and TCRdb's table has in-frame clones only and misses some. The profile shows roughly 250,000 clones, approximately 91% of them singletons. The TCR was taken from a human donor in a cohort exposed to, infected with or recovered from COVID-19 (not recorded which). The donor label of this sample is uncertain. J is TRBJ2-7 and V is TRBV5-4; 8 bases are shared with TRBD1. Sequencing was carried out using PBMCs or T cells enriched from blood (not recorded which). In nucleotides, the CDR3 is TGTGCCAGCCAGACAGGGGCCTCCTACGAGCAGTACTTC. Residues: CASQTGASYEQYF.